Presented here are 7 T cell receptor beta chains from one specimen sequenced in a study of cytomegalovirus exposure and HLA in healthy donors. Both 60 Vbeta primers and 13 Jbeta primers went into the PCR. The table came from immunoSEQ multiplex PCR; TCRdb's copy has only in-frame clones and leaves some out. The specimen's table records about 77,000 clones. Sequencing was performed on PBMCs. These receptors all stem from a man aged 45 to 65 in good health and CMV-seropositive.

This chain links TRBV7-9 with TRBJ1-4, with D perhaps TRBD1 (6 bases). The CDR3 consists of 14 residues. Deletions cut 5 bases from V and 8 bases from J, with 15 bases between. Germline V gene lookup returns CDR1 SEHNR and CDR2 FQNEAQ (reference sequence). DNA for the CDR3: TGTGCCAGCAGCCTGGAGCAGGGGAGAGAAAAACTGTTTTTT. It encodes CASSLEQGREKLFF. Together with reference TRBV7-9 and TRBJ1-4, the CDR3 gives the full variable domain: DTGVSQNPRHKITKRGQNVTFRCDPISEHNRLYWYRQTLGQGPEFLTYFQNEAQLEKSRLLSDRFSAERPKGSFSTLEIQRTEQGDSAMYLCASSLEQGREKLFFGSGTQLSVL.

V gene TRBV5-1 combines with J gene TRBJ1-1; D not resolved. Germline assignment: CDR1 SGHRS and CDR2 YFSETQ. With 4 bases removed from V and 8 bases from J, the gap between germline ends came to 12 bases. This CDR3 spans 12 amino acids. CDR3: CASSLMESEAFF. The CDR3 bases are TGCGCCAGCAGCCTTATGGAGTCAGAAGCTTTCTTT.

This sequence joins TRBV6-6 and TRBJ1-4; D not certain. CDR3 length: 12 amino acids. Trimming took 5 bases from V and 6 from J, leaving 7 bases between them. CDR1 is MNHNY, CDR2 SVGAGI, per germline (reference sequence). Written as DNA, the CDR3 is TGTGCCAGCAGTCCCGGTTATGAAAAACTGTTTTTT. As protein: CASSPGYEKLFF.

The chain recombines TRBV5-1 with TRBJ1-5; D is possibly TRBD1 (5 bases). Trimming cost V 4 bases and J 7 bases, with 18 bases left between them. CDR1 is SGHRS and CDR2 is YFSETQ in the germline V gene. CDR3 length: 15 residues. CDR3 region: CASSLAGGARQPQHF. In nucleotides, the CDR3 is TGCGCCAGCAGCCTCGCGGGAGGGGCAAGACAGCCCCAGCATTTT.

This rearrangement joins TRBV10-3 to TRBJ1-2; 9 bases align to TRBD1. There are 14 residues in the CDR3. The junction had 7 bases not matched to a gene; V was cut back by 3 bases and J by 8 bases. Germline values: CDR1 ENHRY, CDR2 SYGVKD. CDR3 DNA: TGTGCCATCAGTGACGCGGACAGGGGCGAGGGCTACACCTTC. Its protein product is CAISDADRGEGYTF.

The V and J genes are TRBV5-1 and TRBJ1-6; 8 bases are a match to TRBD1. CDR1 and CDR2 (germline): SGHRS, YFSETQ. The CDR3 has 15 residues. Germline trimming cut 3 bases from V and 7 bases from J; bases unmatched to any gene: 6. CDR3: CASSSQGAGNSPLHF. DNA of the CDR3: TGCGCCAGCAGCTCGCAGGGGGCTGGAAATTCACCCCTCCACTTT. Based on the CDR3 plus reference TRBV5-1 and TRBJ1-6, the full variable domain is KAGVTQTPRYLIKTRGQQVTLSCSPISGHRSVSWYQQTPGQGLQFLFEYFSETQRNKGNFPGRFSGRQFSNSRSEMNVSTLELGDSALYLCASSSQGAGNSPLHFGNGTRLTVT.

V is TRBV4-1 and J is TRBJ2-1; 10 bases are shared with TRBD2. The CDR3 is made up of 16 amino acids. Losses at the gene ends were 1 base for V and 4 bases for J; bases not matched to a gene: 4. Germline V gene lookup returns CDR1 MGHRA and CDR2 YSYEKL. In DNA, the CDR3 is TGCGCCAGCAGCCAAGTGGCTAGCGGGGGTTACAATGAGCAGTTCTTC. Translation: CASSQVASGGYNEQFF.